This TCR beta chain was recorded in a study of technical replicates of blood from a handful of donors. TCRdb's copy holds only in-frame clones and misses some; the assay was immunoSEQ multiplex PCR. The sample records over 90,000 clones, approximately 96% being singletons. The germline V and J ends were trimmed by 6 bases and 5 bases, with 22 bases remaining between them. CDR1 and CDR2 from the germline V gene are LNHDA and SQIVND (reference sequence). CDR3 length: 16 amino acids. The gene calls are TRBV19 and TRBJ1-1, with a possible D match to TRBD1 (6 bases). The sequence was collected from a human donor in good health. The sample was T cells isolated from PBMCs. CDR3 region: CASSPRGGSSRTEAFF. The CDR3 DNA reads as TGTGCCAGTAGCCCTCGGGGGGGCTCCTCTCGGACTGAAGCTTTCTTT.